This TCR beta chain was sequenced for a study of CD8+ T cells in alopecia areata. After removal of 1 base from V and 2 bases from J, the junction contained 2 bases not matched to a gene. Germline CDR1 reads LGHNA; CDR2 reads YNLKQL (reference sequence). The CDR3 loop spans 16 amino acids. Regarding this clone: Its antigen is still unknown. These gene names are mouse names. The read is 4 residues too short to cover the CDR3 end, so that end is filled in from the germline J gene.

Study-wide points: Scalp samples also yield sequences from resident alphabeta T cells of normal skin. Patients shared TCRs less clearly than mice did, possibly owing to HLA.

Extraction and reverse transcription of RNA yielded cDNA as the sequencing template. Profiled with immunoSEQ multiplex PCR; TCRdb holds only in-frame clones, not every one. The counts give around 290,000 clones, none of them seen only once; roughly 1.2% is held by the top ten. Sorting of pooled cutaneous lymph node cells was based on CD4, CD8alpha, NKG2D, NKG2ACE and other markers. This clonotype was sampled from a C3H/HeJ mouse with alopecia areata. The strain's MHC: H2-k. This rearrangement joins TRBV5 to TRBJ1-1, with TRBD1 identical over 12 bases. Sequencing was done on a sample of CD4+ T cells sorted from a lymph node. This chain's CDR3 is CASSQGGQGANTEVFF. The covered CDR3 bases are TGTGCCAGCAGCCAAGGGGGACAGGGGGCTAACACA.